This TCR beta chain originates from a study of cytomegalovirus exposure and HLA in healthy donors. Broader study findings: TCR beta chains numbering approximately 150 were designated cytomegalovirus-associated. In an earlier analysis, about 87% or about 30%: the productive usage of most TCR beta V segments.

The PCR employed 60 Vbeta primers together with 13 Jbeta primers. Sequenced by immunoSEQ multiplex PCR; TCRdb stores in-frame clones only, minus some. Here the sample spans about 190,000 clones, roughly 13% being singletons. Germline V gene sequence: CDR1 SGHDT, CDR2 YYEEEE. V lost 3 bases, J lost 4 bases, and 10 bases lay in between. CDR3 length: 13 amino acids. At the time of sampling, donors were nominally healthy, though unrecorded immune exposures were likely. This clone has more than one count but fewer than ten. Its antigen is not identified. This chain connects TRBV5-6 to TRBJ1-2, with TRBD1 as a possible D gene (6 bases). The source of this sequence is a man aged 50 to 59 in good health and CMV-seropositive. The source material was PBMCs. The CDR3 region has the DNA TGTGCCAGCAGCTCGGGCAGGGGCTATGGCTACACCTTC. Translation: CASSSGRGYGYTF.